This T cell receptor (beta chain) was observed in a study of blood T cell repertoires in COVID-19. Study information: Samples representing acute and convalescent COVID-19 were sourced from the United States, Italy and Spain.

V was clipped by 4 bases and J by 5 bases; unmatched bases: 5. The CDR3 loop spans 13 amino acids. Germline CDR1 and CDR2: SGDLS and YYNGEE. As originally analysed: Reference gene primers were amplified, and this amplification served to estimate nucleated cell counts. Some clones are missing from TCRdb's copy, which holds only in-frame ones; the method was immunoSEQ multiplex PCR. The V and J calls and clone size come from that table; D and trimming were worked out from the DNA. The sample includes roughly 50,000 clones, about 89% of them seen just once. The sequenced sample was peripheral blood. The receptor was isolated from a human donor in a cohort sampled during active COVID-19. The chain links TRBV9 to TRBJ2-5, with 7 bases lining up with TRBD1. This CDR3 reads CASSPPRGETQYF. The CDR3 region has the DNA TGTGCCAGCAGCCCGCCCAGGGGGGAGACCCAGTACTTC.